This T cell receptor beta chain was profiled in a study of T cell responses to AZD1222 COVID-19 vaccine. Study findings and constraints: Increases in Spike-specific TCR breadth and depth were seen after two AZD1222 doses.

TCRdb keeps only in-frame clones here, not all; method: immunoSEQ multiplex PCR. The data show about 96,000 clones, roughly 87% seen once. Germline V CDR1 and CDR2: SQVTM, ANQGSEA. V was trimmed by 0 bases and J by 10 bases, leaving 13 bases between them. The length of the CDR3 is 13 residues. Turning to this clone: Its target is not known.

The chain links TRBV29-1 to TRBJ2-1; D call uncertain. Material: peripheral blood, obtained on day 0 of AZD1222 vaccination. The source is an adult in good health. CDR3: CSVEEQTSNEQFF. The CDR3 region has the DNA TGCAGCGTTGAAGAGCAGACCTCGAACGAGCAGTTCTTC.